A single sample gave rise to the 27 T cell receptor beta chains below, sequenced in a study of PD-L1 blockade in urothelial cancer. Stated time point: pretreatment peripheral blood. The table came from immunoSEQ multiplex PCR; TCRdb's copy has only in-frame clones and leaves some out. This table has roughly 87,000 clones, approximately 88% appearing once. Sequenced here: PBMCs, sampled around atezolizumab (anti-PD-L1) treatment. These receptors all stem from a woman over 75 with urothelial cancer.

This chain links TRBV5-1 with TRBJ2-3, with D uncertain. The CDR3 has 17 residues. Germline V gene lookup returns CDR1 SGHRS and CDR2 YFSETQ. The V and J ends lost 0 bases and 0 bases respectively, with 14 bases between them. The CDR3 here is CASSLGSLTTSTDTQYF. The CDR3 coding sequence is TGCGCCAGCAGCTTGGGGAGTCTCACGACTAGCACAGATACGCAGTATTTT.

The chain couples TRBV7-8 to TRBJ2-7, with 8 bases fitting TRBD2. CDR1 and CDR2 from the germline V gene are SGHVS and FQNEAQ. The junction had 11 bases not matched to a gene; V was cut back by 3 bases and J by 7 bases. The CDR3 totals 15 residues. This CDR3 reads CASSFPGLGFGEQYF. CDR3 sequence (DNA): TGTGCCAGCAGCTTTCCGGGACTAGGGTTCGGGGAGCAGTACTTC.

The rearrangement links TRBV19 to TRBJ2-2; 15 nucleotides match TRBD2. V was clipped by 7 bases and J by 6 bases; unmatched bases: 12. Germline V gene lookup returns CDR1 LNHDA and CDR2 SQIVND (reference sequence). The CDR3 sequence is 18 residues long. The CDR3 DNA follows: TGTGCCAGTACCCTAGGACTAGCGGGAGGGCCTGTGCCCGGGGAGCTGTTTTTT. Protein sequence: CASTLGLAGGPVPGELFF.

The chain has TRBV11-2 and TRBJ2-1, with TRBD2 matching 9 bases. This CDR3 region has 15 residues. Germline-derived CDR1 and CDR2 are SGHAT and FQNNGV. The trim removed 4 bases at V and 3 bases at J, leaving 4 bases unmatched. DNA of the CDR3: TGTGCCAGCAGCTCCACTAGCGGGCTCTACAATGAGCAGTTCTTC. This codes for CASSSTSGLYNEQFF. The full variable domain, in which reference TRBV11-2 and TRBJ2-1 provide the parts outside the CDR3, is EAGVAQSPRYKIIEKRQSVAFWCNPISGHATLYWYQQILGQGPKLLIQFQNNGVVDDSQLPKDRFSAERLKGVDSTLKIQPAKLEDSAVYLCASSSTSGLYNEQFFGPGTRLTVL.

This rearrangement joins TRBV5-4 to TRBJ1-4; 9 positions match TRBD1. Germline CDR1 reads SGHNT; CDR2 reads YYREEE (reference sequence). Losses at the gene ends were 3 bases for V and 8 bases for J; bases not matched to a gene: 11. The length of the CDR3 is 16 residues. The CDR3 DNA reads TGTGCCAGCAGCTCCGCCGGACAGGGGATGGGCGAAAAACTGTTTTTT. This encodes CASSSAGQGMGEKLFF.

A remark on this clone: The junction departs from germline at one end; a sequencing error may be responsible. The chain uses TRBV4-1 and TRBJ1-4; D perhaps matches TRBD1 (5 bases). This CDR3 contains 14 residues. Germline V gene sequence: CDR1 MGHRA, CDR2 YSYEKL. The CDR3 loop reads CASSQVGTTEKLFF. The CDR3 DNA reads TGCGCCAGCAGCCAAGTGGGGACTACTGAAAAACTGTTTTTT.

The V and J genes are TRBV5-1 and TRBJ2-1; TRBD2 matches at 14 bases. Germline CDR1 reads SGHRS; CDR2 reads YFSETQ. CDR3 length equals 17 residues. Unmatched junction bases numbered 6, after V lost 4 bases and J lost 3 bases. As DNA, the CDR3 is TGCGCCAGCAGCCATGGACTAGCGGGAGGTAACTACAATGAGCAGTTCTTC. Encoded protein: CASSHGLAGGNYNEQFF.

CDR3 nucleotides: TGTGCCAGCAGTCCAGCGGGGACCTACAATGAGCAGTTCTTC. It codes for CASSPAGTYNEQFF. The chain has TRBV2 and TRBJ2-1; 7 nucleotides agree with TRBD2. Unmatched junction bases numbered 3, after V lost 5 bases and J lost 2 bases. Germline values: CDR1 SNHLY, CDR2 FYNNEI. The CDR3 contains 14 residues.

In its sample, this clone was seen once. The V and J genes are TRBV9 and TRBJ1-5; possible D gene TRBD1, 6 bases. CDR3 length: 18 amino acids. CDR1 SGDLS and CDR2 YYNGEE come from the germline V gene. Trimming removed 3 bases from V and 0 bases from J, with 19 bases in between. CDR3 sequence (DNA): TGTGCCAGCAGCGCCACACAGGGTCCGTTGGATAGCAATCAGCCCCAGCATTTT. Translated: CASSATQGPLDSNQPQHF.

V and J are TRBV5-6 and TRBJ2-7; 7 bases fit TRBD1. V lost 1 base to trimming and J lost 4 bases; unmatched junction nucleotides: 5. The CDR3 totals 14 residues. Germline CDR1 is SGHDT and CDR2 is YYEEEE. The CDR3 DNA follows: TGTGCCAGCAGCTTGCAGGGACAGAGGTACGAGCAGTACTTC. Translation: CASSLQGQRYEQYF.

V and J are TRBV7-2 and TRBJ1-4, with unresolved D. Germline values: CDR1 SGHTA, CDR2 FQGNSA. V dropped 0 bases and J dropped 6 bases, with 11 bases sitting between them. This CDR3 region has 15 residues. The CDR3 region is CASSLARLQDEKLFF. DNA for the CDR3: TGTGCCAGCAGCTTAGCTCGGCTTCAGGATGAAAAACTGTTTTTT.

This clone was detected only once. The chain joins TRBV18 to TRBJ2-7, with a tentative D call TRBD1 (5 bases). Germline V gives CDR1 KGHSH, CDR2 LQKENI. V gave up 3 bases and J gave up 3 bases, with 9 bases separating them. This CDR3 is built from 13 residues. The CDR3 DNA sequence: TGTGCCAGCTCACCTACACAGGTCTACGAGCAGTACTTC. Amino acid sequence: CASSPTQVYEQYF.

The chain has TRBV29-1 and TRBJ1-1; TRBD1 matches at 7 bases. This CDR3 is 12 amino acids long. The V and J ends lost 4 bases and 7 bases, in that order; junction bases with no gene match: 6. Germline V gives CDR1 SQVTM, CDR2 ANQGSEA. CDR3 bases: TGCAGCGTTGCGACAGGGAAGATTGAAGCTTTCTTT. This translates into CSVATGKIEAFF.

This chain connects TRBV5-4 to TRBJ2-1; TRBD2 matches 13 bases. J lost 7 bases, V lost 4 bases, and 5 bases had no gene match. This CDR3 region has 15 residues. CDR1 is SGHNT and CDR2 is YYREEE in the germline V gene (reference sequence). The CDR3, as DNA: TGTGCCAGCAGCGGGACTAGCGGGAATGGGAATGAGCAGTTCTTC. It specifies CASSGTSGNGNEQFF. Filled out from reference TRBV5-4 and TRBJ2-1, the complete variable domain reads ETGVTQSPTHLIKTRGQQVTLRCSSQSGHNTVSWYQQALGQGPQFIFQYYREEENGRGNFPPRFSGLQFPNYSSELNVNALELDDSALYLCASSGTSGNGNEQFFGPGTRLTVL.

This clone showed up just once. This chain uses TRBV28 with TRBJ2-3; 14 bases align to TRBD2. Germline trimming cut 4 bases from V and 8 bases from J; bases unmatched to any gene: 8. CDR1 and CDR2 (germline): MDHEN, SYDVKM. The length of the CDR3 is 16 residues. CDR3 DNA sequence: TGTGCCAGCAGTTCTGCCGGGACTAGCGGGAGTGTTACGCAGTATTTT. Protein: CASSSAGTSGSVTQYF.

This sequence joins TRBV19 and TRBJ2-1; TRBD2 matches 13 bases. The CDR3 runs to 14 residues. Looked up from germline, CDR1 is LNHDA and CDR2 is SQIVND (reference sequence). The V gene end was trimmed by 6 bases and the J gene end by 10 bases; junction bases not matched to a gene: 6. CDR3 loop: CASRTGTSGNEQFF. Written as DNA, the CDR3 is TGTGCCAGTAGGACCGGGACTAGCGGGAACGAGCAGTTCTTC.

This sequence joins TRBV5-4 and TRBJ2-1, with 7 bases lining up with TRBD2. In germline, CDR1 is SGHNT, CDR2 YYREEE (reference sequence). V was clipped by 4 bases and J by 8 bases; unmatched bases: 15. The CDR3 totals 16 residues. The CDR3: CASSPAPSRGSDEQFF. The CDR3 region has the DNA TGTGCCAGCAGCCCCGCCCCTTCCCGCGGGAGCGATGAGCAGTTCTTC.

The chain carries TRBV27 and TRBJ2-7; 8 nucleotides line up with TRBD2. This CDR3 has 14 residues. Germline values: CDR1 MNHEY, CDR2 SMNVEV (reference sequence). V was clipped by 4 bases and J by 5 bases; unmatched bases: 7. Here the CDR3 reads CASSSLAGPNEQYF. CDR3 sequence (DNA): TGTGCCAGCAGTTCTTTAGCGGGGCCCAACGAGCAGTACTTC.

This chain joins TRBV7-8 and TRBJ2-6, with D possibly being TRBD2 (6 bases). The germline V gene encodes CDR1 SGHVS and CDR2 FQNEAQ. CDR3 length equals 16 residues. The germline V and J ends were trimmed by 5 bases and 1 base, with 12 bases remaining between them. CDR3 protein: CASSPRGGSGANVLTF. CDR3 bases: TGTGCCAGCAGCCCGCGTGGGGGGTCTGGGGCCAACGTCCTGACTTTC.

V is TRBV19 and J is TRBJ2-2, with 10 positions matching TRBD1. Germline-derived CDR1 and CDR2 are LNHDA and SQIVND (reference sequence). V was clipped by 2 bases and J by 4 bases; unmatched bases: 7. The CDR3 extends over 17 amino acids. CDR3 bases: TGTGCCAGTAGTATACGGGGGACAGGGGACCTCACCGGGGAGCTGTTTTTT. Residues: CASSIRGTGDLTGELFF.

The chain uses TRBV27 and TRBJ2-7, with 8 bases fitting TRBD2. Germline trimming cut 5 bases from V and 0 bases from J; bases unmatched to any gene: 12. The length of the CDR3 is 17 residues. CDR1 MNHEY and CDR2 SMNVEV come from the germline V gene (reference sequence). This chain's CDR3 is CASSPSLGTRGSYEQYF. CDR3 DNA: TGTGCCAGCAGTCCAAGTCTAGGGACTAGGGGCTCCTACGAGCAGTACTTC.

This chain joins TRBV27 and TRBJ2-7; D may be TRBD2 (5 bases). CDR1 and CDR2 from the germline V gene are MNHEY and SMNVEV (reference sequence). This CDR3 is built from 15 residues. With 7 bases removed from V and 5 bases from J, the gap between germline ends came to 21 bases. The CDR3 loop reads CASNPTRLASHEQYF. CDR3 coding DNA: TGTGCCAGCAACCCGACCAGGCTAGCTAGCCACGAGCAGTACTTC.

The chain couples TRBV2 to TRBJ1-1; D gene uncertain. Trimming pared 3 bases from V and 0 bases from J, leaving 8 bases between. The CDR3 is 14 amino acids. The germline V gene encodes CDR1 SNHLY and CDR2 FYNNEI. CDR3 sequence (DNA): TGTGCCAGCAGTGAGGAGGCTATGAACACTGAAGCTTTCTTT. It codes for CASSEEAMNTEAFF.

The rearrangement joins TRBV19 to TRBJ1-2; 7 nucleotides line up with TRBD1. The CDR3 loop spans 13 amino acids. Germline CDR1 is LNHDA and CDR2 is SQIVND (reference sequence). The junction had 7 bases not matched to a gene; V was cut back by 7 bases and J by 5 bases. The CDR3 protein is CASIGTERYGYTF. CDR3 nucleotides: TGTGCCAGTATAGGGACAGAAAGATATGGCTACACCTTC.

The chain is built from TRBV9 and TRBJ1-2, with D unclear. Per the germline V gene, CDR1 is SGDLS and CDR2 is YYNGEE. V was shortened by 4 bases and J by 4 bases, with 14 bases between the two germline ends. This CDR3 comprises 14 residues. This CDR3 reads CASSSDGVGYGYTF. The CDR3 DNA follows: TGTGCCAGCAGCTCTGACGGGGTAGGCTATGGCTACACCTTC.

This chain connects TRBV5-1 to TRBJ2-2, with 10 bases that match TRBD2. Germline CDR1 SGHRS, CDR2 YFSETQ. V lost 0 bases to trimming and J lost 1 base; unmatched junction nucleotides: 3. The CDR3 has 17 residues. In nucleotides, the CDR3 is TGCGCCAGCAGCTTGGGGGGACTAGCGATGAACACCGGGGAGCTGTTTTTT. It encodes CASSLGGLAMNTGELFF.

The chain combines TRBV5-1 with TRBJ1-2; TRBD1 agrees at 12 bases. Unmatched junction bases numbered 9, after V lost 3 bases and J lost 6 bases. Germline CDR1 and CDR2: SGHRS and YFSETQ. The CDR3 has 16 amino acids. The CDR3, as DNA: TGCGCCAGCAGCTGGGACAGGGGGCGCGTGTCGGATGGCTACACCTTC. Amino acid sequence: CASSWDRGRVSDGYTF.